Presented here are 28 T cell receptor beta chains from one specimen sequenced in a study of blood T cell repertoires in COVID-19. Method: immunoSEQ multiplex PCR; TCRdb's copy keeps in-frame clones and lacks some. The repertoire holds about 300,000 clones, 70% to 90% seen once, with roughly 4.5% in the top ten. The sequencing input was PBMCs or T cells enriched from blood (not recorded which). The receptors were sampled from a man aged 30-40 years who had recovered from COVID-19.

The V call is TRBV12-3 or TRBV12-4, the J call TRBJ2-3, with D maybe TRBD1 (6 bases). V dropped 7 bases and J dropped 2 bases, with 10 bases sitting between them. CDR3 length: 13 residues. The CDR3: CASTGQTTDTQYF. The CDR3 bases are TGTGCCAGCACTGGACAGACCACAGATACGCAGTATTTT.

The chain couples TRBV9 to TRBJ2-2; 7 bases agree with TRBD2. The CDR3 is made up of 17 amino acids. The germline V gene has CDR1 SGDLS and CDR2 YYNGEE. The trim removed 0 bases at V and 2 bases at J, leaving 7 bases unmatched. CDR3 loop: CASSVAREGSNTGELFF. CDR3 in DNA: TGTGCCAGCAGCGTAGCAAGGGAGGGCAGTAACACCGGGGAGCTGTTTTTT. Combining the CDR3 with reference TRBV9 and TRBJ2-2 gives the whole variable domain DSGVTQTPKHLITATGQRVTLRCSPRSGDLSVYWYQQSLDQGLQFLIQYYNGEERAKGNILERFSAQQFPDLHSELNLSSLELGDSALYFCASSVAREGSNTGELFFGEGSRLTVL.

The V call is TRBV18, the J call TRBJ2-1; 9 bases fit TRBD1. The CDR3 is made up of 17 amino acids. The germline V gene encodes CDR1 KGHSH and CDR2 LQKENI. V lost 2 bases and J lost 5; bases outside the gene matches: 10. The CDR3 spells CASSPKPPGQGHNEQFF. The CDR3 bases are TGTGCCAGCTCACCAAAACCCCCGGGACAGGGCCACAATGAGCAGTTCTTC. Looking up the rest from reference TRBV18 and TRBJ2-1 gives the full variable domain: NAGVMQNPRHLVRRRGQEARLRCSPMKGHSHVYWYRQLPEEGLKFMVYLQKENIIDESGMPKERFSAEFPKEGPSILRIQQVVRGDSAAYFCASSPKPPGQGHNEQFFGPGTRLTVL.

This sequence joins TRBV6-5 and TRBJ2-2, with 7 bases matching TRBD2. The CDR3 contains 15 residues. The germline V gene encodes CDR1 MNHEY and CDR2 SVGAGI. V was clipped by 5 bases and J by 2 bases; unmatched bases: 5. The CDR3 loop reads CASSLGLVNTGELFF. DNA of the CDR3: TGTGCCAGCAGTCTCGGACTAGTAAACACCGGGGAGCTGTTTTTT.

J is TRBJ2-1 and V is TRBV5-4, with D unclear. This CDR3 has 16 amino acids. CDR1 and CDR2 from the germline V gene are SGHNT and YYREEE (reference sequence). Trimming shortened V by 0 bases and J by 2 bases, and 12 bases separated the two germline ends. The CDR3 loop reads CASSLEGARAYNEQFF. The CDR3 nucleotides read TGTGCCAGCAGCTTGGAAGGAGCCCGGGCCTACAATGAGCAGTTCTTC. The variable domain in full, completed from reference TRBV5-4 and TRBJ2-1, reads ETGVTQSPTHLIKTRGQQVTLRCSSQSGHNTVSWYQQALGQGPQFIFQYYREEENGRGNFPPRFSGLQFPNYSSELNVNALELDDSALYLCASSLEGARAYNEQFFGPGTRLTVL.

The chain uses TRBV19 and TRBJ1-1; 7 nucleotides line up with TRBD1. Losses at the gene ends were 4 bases for V and 5 bases for J; bases not matched to a gene: 4. In germline, CDR1 is LNHDA, CDR2 SQIVND (reference sequence). There are 13 residues in the CDR3. In DNA, the CDR3 is TGTGCCAGTAGTAACAGGGGTGGGACTGAAGCTTTCTTT. Translation gives CASSNRGGTEAFF.

A single count supports this clone. V gene TRBV19 combines with J gene TRBJ1-3; 7 nucleotides line up with TRBD1. Trimming removed 3 bases from V and 2 bases from J; junction bases left unmatched: 1. CDR3 length equals 14 residues. The V gene's germline CDR1 is LNHDA and CDR2 SQIVND (reference sequence). In DNA form, the CDR3 reads TGTGCCAGTAGTATGGGGACAGCTGGAAACACCATATATTTT. Amino acid sequence: CASSMGTAGNTIYF.

The chain couples TRBV10-1 to TRBJ2-3; TRBD1 matches 11 bases. V lost 4 bases to trimming and J lost 1 base; unmatched junction nucleotides: 10. The CDR3 is made up of 18 amino acids. Germline CDR1 and CDR2: WNHNN and SYGVQD (reference sequence). The CDR3 nucleotides read TGCGCCAGCAGTGGTTGGACAGGGGGCTCGTTGGGCACAGATACGCAGTATTTT. It translates to CASSGWTGGSLGTDTQYF.

J is TRBJ1-2 and V is TRBV4-1, with 7 bases lining up with TRBD1. Germline V CDR1 and CDR2: MGHRA, YSYEKL. The junction had 14 bases not matched to a gene; V was cut back by 0 bases and J by 4 bases. The CDR3 is 18 residues long. For the CDR3, the DNA is TGCGCCAGCAGCCAAGATATGACCCAGGGGGGTTTGGGCTATGGCTACACCTTC. Translating gives CASSQDMTQGGLGYGYTF.

The chain couples TRBV5-1 to TRBJ1-2; D perhaps matches TRBD1 (5 bases). Trimming stripped 0 bases from V and 0 bases from J, with 9 bases between. The CDR3 sequence is 15 residues long. Germline CDR1 is SGHRS and CDR2 is YFSETQ. As DNA, the CDR3 is TGCGCCAGCAGCTTGGGATCGGGGGCTAACTATGGCTACACCTTC. The encoded protein is CASSLGSGANYGYTF.

This chain uses TRBV24-1 with TRBJ2-3; 9 positions agree with TRBD1. The ends lost 10 bases at V and 3 bases at J; junction bases unmatched: 13. The CDR3 has 16 amino acids. Germline V CDR1 and CDR2: KGHDR, SFDVKD. The CDR3 region has the DNA TGTGCCACTGGGGCAAAACAGGGGGCAGGAACAGATACGCAGTATTTT. Translated: CATGAKQGAGTDTQYF.

The chain uses TRBV6-5 and TRBJ1-1; no clear D. The length of the CDR3 is 13 residues. Germline CDR1 is MNHEY and CDR2 is SVGAGI. V lost 7 bases and J lost 2, with 11 bases in between. CDR3 coding DNA: TGTGCCAGCACCACCGGGTCCAACACTGAAGCTTTCTTT. It encodes CASTTGSNTEAFF.

The chain carries TRBV2 and TRBJ1-4; no clear D. This CDR3 region has 14 residues. Germline CDR1 SNHLY, CDR2 FYNNEI. Deletions cut 5 bases from V and 8 bases from J, with 15 bases between. CDR3 nucleotides: TGTGCCAGCAGTTCATCGGTTACGGAGGAAAAACTGTTTTTT. Translated: CASSSSVTEEKLFF.

V gene TRBV6-4 combines with J gene TRBJ1-1; 8 bases match TRBD1. Trimming took 6 bases from V and 2 from J; bases not matched to a gene: 5. The CDR3 is 14 amino acids. The germline CDR1 and CDR2 sequences are MRHNA and SNTAGT. The CDR3 sequence: CASSKQGDNTEAFF. The CDR3 nucleotides are TGTGCCAGCAGCAAACAGGGGGACAACACTGAAGCTTTCTTT.

The rearrangement links TRBV29-1 to TRBJ2-1; the D gene is possibly TRBD2 (6 bases). CDR1 and CDR2 from the germline V gene are SQVTM and ANQGSEA. The CDR3 is made up of 13 amino acids. V lost 6 bases and J lost 6, with 15 bases in between. CDR3 loop: CSVTPELANEQFF. The CDR3, as DNA: TGCAGCGTCACGCCGGAACTAGCCAATGAGCAGTTCTTC.

The chain couples TRBV19 to TRBJ1-4, with 9 bases lining up with TRBD1. Germline V gives CDR1 LNHDA, CDR2 SQIVND (reference sequence). V shed 6 bases and J 7 bases; nucleotides not matched to a gene: 6. The CDR3 has 14 residues. CDR3 region: CASSTGQGSEKLFF. CDR3 DNA sequence: TGTGCCAGTAGCACCGGACAGGGGAGTGAAAAACTGTTTTTT.

This clone was seen a single time. The genes are TRBV24-1 and TRBJ1-1, with D perhaps matching TRBD1 (6 bases). Germline loops: CDR1 KGHDR, CDR2 SFDVKD. V lost 5 bases and J lost 4, with 13 bases in between. The CDR3 is 14 residues long. The CDR3 DNA reads TGTGCCACCAGTGCCGGATTAGGGGGCACTGAAGCTTTCTTT. This sequence encodes CATSAGLGGTEAFF.

The gene calls are TRBV7-2 and TRBJ2-3, with TRBD1 matching 7 bases. The CDR3 runs to 14 residues. Germline V gives CDR1 SGHTA, CDR2 FQGNSA. J was trimmed by 7 bases and V by 5 bases; bases with no gene match: 9. This chain's CDR3 is CASSPRQGRNTQYF. The CDR3, as DNA: TGTGCCAGCAGCCCACGACAGGGCAGAAATACGCAGTATTTT.

V and J are TRBV28 and TRBJ2-1; D possibly corresponds to TRBD2 (6 bases). The germline V gene has CDR1 MDHEN and CDR2 SYDVKM. The CDR3 is made up of 15 amino acids. V was shortened by 2 bases and J by 0 bases, with 8 bases between the two germline ends. CDR3 nucleotides: TGTGCCAGCAGTTTACGGGGGAGCTCCTACAATGAGCAGTTCTTC. Its translation: CASSLRGSSYNEQFF.

This chain connects TRBV7-6 to TRBJ2-5; 8 positions agree with TRBD2. Germline V gives CDR1 SGHVS, CDR2 FNYEAQ. This CDR3 region has 16 residues. The ends lost 2 bases at V and 5 bases at J; junction bases unmatched: 10. The CDR3 bases are TGTGCCAGCAGCTTACCCCCCGGGACTAGAGGGGAGACCCAGTACTTC. Translation gives CASSLPPGTRGETQYF.

V usage is TRBV19 and J usage is TRBJ1-1; no reliable D call. The V gene's germline CDR1 is LNHDA and CDR2 SQIVND (reference sequence). This CDR3 region has 12 residues. V was clipped by 5 bases and J by 4 bases, with 8 bases between them. The DNA for the CDR3 is TGTGCCAGTAGTCACGGTCCCACTGAAGCTTTCTTT. This encodes CASSHGPTEAFF.

V usage is TRBV11-2 and J usage is TRBJ1-4; no clear D. Germline CDR1 is SGHAT and CDR2 is FQNNGV. The CDR3 has 11 amino acids. V dropped 5 bases and J dropped 8 bases, with 6 bases sitting between them. Written as DNA, the CDR3 is TGTGCCAGCAGCCCCAGAGAAAAACTGTTTTTT. Protein: CASSPREKLFF.

V and J are TRBV11-2 and TRBJ2-7; TRBD2 aligns across 12 bases. CDR1 is SGHAT and CDR2 is FQNNGV in the germline V gene. The CDR3 loop spans 19 amino acids. J lost 3 bases, V lost 6 bases, and 18 bases had no gene match. The CDR3 reads CASRRDTGLAGSVFYEQYF. Here the CDR3 DNA reads TGTGCCAGCAGACGGGACACCGGACTAGCGGGGAGTGTTTTCTACGAGCAGTACTTC.

This chain joins TRBV6-5 and TRBJ1-1; TRBD1 matches at 9 bases. Trimming took 2 bases from V and 1 from J; bases not matched to a gene: 5. CDR3 length equals 16 residues. CDR1 MNHEY and CDR2 SVGAGI come from the germline V gene. The CDR3 DNA follows: TGTGCCAGCAGTTACGGAGGGACAGGGACGAACACTGAAGCTTTCTTT. Protein product: CASSYGGTGTNTEAFF.

The gene calls are TRBV7-5 and TRBJ2-7; the DNA was not compared with TRBD2, the D call given in the table. TRBV7-5 is an annotated pseudogene. The CDR3 covers 13 residues. The chain's CDR3 is CVRSREGGYEQYF. CDR3 nucleotides: TGTGTCAGAAGTCGGGAGGGGGGCTACGAGCAGTACTTC.

The chain carries TRBV18 and TRBJ1-1; 8 nucleotides agree with TRBD1. V shed 4 bases and J 11 bases; nucleotides not matched to a gene: 12. The CDR3 runs 14 residues. Germline assignment: CDR1 KGHSH and CDR2 LQKENI. CDR3 sequence: CASSLGGQVRKAFF. CDR3 in DNA: TGTGCCAGCTCACTTGGGGGACAGGTGAGAAAGGCTTTCTTT. Combining the CDR3 with reference TRBV18 and TRBJ1-1 gives the whole variable domain NAGVMQNPRHLVRRRGQEARLRCSPMKGHSHVYWYRQLPEEGLKFMVYLQKENIIDESGMPKERFSAEFPKEGPSILRIQQVVRGDSAAYFCASSLGGQVRKAFFGQGTRLTVV.

In this sample, this clone turned up once. The chain carries TRBV7-9 and TRBJ2-2; a possible D gene is TRBD1 (6 bases). From germline, CDR1 is SEHNR and CDR2 FQNEAQ (reference sequence). The CDR3 sequence is 14 residues long. Trimming removed 5 bases from V and 5 bases from J, with 12 bases in between. CDR3 amino acids: CASSTGFQTGELFF. The CDR3 DNA reads as TGTGCCAGCAGCACAGGGTTCCAAACCGGGGAGCTGTTTTTT.

The chain joins TRBV13 to TRBJ1-2; TRBD1 matches 7 bases. The CDR3 is 16 amino acids. CDR1 PRHDT and CDR2 FYEKMQ come from the germline V gene (reference sequence). With 5 bases clipped from V and 3 bases from J, the junction kept 12 bases outside the gene matches. CDR3 loop: CASSPPGQTMDYGYTF. The CDR3 bases are TGTGCCAGCAGCCCACCGGGACAGACCATGGACTATGGCTACACCTTC.